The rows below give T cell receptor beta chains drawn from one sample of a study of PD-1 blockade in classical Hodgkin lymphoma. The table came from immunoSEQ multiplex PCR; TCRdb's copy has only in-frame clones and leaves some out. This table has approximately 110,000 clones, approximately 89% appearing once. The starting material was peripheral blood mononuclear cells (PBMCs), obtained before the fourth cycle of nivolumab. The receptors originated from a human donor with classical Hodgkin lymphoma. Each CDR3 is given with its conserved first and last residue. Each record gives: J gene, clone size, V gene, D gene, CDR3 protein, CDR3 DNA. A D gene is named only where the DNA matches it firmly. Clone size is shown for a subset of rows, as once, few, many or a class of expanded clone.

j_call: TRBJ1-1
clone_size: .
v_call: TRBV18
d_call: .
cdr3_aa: CASSLTTGGNTEAFF
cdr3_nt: TGTGCCAGCTCACTAACGACAGGAGGGAACACTGAAGCTTTCTTT

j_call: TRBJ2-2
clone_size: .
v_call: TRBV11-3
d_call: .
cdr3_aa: CASSPGRELYTGELFF
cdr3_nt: TGTGCCAGCAGCCCAGGGCGGGAACTTTACACCGGGGAGCTGTTTTTT

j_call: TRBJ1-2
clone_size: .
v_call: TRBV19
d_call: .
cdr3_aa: CASTVGFWGYGYTF
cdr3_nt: TGTGCCAGTACCGTCGGATTTTGGGGGTATGGCTACACCTTC

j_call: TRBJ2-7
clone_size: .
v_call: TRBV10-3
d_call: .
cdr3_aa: CAISDPGQGVSQRGAYEQYF
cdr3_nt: TGTGCCATCAGTGACCCCGGACAGGGGGTCTCACAGCGGGGGGCCTACGAGCAGTACTTC

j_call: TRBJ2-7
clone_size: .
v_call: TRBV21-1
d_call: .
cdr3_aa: CASSALPYEQYF
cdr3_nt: TGTGCCAGCAGCGCCCTTCCCTACGAGCAGTACTTC

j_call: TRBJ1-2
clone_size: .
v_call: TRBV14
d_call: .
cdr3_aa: CASSRSGIGNYGYTF
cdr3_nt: TGTGCCAGCAGCCGATCAGGGATCGGGAACTATGGCTACACCTTC

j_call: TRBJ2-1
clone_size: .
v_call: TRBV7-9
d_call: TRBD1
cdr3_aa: CASSLVGTADEQFF
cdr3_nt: TGTGCCAGCAGCTTAGTTGGGACAGCGGATGAGCAGTTCTTC

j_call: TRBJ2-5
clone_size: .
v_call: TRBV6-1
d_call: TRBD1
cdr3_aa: CASSLAGTGPETQYF
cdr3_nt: TGTGCCAGCAGCCTCGCCGGGACAGGGCCAGAGACCCAGTACTTC

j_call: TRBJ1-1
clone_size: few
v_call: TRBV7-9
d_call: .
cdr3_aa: CASSLGSVVFF
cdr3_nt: TGTGCCAGCAGCTTAGGGTCCGTAGTCTTCTTT

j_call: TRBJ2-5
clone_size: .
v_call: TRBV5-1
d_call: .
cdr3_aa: CASTGQRETQYF
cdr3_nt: TGCGCCAGCACAGGACAGCGCGAGACCCAGTACTTC

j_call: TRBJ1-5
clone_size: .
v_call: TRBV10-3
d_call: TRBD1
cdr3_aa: CAVGQGNQPQHF
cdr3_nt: TGTGCCGTTGGACAGGGCAATCAGCCCCAGCATTTT

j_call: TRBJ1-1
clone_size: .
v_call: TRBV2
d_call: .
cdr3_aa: CASSLGNTEAFF
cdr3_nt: TGTGCCAGCAGTCTGGGGAACACTGAAGCTTTCTTT

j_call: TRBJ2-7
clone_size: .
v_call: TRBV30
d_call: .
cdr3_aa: CAWSVSGPPFEQYF
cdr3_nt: TGTGCCTGGAGTGTTTCGGGGCCTCCTTTCGAGCAGTACTTC

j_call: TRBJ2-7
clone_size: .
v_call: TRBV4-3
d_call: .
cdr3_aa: CASSLSQGSSYEQYF
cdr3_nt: TGCGCCAGCAGCCTGTCCCAGGGGAGCTCCTACGAGCAGTACTTC

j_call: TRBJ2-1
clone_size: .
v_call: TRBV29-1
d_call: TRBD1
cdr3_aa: CSVRQGARDEQFF
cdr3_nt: TGCAGCGTTAGGCAGGGGGCGAGGGATGAGCAGTTCTTC

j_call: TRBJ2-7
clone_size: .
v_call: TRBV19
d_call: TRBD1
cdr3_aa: CASSMGGQAYLAYEQYF
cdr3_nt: TGTGCCAGTAGTATGGGGGGACAGGCTTATTTGGCCTACGAGCAGTACTTC

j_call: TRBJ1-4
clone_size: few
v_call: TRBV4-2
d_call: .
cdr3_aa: CASSQELGQQKKLFF
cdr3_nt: TGTGCCAGCAGCCAAGAGTTGGGCCAGCAGAAAAAACTGTTTTTT

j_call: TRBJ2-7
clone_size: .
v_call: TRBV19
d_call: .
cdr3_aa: CASSHPGGQNYEQYF
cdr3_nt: TGTGCCAGTAGTCATCCGGGCGGACAGAACTACGAGCAGTACTTC

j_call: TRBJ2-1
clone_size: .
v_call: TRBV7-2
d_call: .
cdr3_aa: CASSLATEQFF
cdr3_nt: TGTGCCAGCAGCTTAGCTACTGAGCAGTTCTTC

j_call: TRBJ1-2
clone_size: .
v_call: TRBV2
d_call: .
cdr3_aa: CASRGLEGANYGYTF
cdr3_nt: TGTGCCAGCAGGGGCTTGGAGGGGGCTAACTATGGCTACACCTTC

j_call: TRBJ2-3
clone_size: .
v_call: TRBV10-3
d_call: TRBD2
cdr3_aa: CAISGEGAVSTDTQYF
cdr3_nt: TGTGCCATCAGTGGGGAGGGAGCGGTTAGCACAGATACGCAGTATTTT

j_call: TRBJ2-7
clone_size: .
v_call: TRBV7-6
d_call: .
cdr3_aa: CASSLDSLYEQYF
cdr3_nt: TGTGCCAGCAGCCTAGACTCCCTCTACGAGCAGTACTTC

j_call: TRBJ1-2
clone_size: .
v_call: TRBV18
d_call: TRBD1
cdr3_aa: CASSPDRVGANYGYTF
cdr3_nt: TGTGCCAGCTCACCGGACAGGGTGGGGGCCAACTATGGCTACACCTTC

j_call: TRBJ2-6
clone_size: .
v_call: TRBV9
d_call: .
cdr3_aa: CASSSNSRPPQAGANVLTF
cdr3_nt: TGTGCCAGCAGCTCCAACTCAAGGCCGCCCCAGGCTGGGGCCAACGTCCTGACTTTC

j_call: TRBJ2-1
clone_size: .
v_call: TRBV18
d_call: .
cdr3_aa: CASSPQGLNEQFF
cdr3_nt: TGTGCCAGCTCACCCCAGGGCCTTAATGAGCAGTTCTTC

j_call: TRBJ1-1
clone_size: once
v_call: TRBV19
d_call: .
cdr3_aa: CASSTRRENTEAFF
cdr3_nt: TGTGCCAGTAGTACTCGACGGGAGAACACTGAAGCTTTCTTT

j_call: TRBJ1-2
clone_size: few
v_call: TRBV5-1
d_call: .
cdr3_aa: CASSSDPGVGGYTF
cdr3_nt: TGCGCCAGCAGCTCCGACCCGGGGGTGGGAGGCTACACCTTC

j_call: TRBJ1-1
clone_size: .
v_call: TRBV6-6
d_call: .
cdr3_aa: CASSSDGVDMNTEAFF
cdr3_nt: TGTGCCAGCAGTTCGGACGGAGTAGACATGAACACTGAAGCTTTCTTT

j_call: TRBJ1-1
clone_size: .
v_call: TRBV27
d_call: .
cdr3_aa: CASSKIPRLDTEAFF
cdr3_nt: TGTGCCAGCAGTAAGATTCCCCGGTTGGACACTGAAGCTTTCTTT

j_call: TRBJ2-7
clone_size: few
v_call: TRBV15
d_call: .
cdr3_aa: CATSRGWGSSYEQYF
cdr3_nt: TGTGCCACCAGCAGAGGGTGGGGCAGCTCCTACGAGCAGTACTTC

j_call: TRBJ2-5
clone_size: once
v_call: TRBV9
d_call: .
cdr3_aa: CASSVSGGAGETQYF
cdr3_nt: TGTGCCAGCAGCGTTAGTGGGGGGGCAGGGGAGACCCAGTACTTC

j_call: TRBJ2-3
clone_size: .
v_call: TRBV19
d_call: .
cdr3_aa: CASSSGHLTDTQYF
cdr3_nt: TGTGCCAGTAGTTCAGGACATCTCACAGATACGCAGTATTTT

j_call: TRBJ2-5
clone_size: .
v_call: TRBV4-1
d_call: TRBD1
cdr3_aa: CASSQVGDRRETQYF
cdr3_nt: TGCGCCAGCAGCCAAGTGGGGGACAGAAGAGAGACCCAGTACTTC

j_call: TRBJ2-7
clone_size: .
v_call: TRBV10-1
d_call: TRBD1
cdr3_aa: CASSESGQGRSEQYF
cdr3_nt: TGCGCCAGCAGTGAGTCGGGACAGGGCCGAAGCGAGCAGTACTTC

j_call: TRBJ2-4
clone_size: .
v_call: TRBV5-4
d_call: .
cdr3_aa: CASSPGGETNIQYF
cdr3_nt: TGTGCCAGCAGTCCCGGCGGGGAGACGAACATTCAGTACTTC

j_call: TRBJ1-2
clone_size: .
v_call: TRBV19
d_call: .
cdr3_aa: CASSTPGLGYTF
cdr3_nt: TGTGCCAGTAGTACGCCCGGGCTTGGCTACACCTTC

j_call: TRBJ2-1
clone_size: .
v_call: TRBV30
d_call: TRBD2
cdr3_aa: CAWSKAGGHDEQFF
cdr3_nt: TGTGCCTGGAGTAAGGCGGGAGGGCACGATGAGCAGTTCTTC

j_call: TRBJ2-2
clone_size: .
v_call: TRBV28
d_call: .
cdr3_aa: CASTMDSRNTGELFF
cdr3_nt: TGTGCCAGCACCATGGACAGCCGAAACACCGGGGAGCTGTTTTTT

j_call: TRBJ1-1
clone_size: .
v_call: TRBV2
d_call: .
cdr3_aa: CASRLSTGSTEAFF
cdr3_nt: TGTGCCAGCAGACTTAGTACAGGGTCCACTGAAGCTTTCTTT

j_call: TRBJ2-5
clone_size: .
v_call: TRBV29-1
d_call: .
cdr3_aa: CSVAPPQETQYF
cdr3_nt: TGCAGCGTTGCGCCCCCCCAAGAGACCCAGTACTTC

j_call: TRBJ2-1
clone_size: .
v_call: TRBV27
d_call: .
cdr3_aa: CASSAYNEQFF
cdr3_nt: TGTGCCAGCAGTGCCTACAATGAGCAGTTCTTC

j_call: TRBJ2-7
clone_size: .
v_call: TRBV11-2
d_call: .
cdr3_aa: CASSLRGHSYEQYF
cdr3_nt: TGTGCCAGCAGCTTACGGGGCCACTCCTACGAGCAGTACTTC

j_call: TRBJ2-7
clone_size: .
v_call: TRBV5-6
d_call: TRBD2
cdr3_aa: CASSERLAGPYEQYF
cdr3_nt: TGTGCCAGCAGCGAGAGACTAGCGGGACCCTACGAGCAGTACTTC

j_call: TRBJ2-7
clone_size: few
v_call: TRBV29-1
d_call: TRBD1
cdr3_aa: CSAKGQDISYEQYF
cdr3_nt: TGCAGCGCCAAAGGACAGGACATCTCCTACGAGCAGTACTTC

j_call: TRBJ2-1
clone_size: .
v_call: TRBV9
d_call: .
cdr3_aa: CASSVGGASSYNEQFF
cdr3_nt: TGTGCCAGCAGCGTAGGGGGGGCTTCTTCCTACAATGAGCAGTTCTTC

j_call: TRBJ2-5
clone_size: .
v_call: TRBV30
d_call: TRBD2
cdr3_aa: CAWSDGTSGIPQETQYF
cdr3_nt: TGTGCCTGGAGTGACGGGACTAGCGGGATCCCCCAAGAGACCCAGTACTTC

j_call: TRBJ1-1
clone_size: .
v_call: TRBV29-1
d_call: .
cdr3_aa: CSVEAPGGRTEAFF
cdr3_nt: TGCAGCGTTGAAGCTCCGGGGGGAAGGACTGAAGCTTTCTTT

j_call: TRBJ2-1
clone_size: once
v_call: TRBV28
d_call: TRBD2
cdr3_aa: CASSSPGLAGPYNEQFF
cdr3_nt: TGTGCCAGCAGTTCCCCGGGACTAGCGGGACCCTACAATGAGCAGTTCTTC

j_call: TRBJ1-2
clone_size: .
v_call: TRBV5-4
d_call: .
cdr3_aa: CASSMGLSYGYTF
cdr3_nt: TGTGCCAGCAGCATGGGACTTTCCTATGGCTACACCTTC

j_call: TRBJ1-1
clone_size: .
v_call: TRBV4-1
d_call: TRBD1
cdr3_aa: CASSQGVTGEIFEAFF
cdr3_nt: TGCGCCAGCAGCCAGGGCGTTACAGGGGAGATTTTTGAAGCTTTCTTT

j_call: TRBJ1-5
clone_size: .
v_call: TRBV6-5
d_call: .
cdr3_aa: CASSINRDSNQPQHF
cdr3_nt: TGTGCCAGCAGTATAAACAGGGATAGCAATCAGCCCCAGCATTTT

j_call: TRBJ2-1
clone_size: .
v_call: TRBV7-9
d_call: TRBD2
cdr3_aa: CASSLGTSGSNEQFF
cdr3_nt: TGTGCCAGCAGCTTAGGGACTAGCGGGAGCAATGAGCAGTTCTTC

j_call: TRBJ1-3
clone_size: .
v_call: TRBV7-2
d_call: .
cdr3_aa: CASSLAYEGRSGNTIYF
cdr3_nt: TGTGCCAGCAGCTTAGCGTATGAGGGTCGTTCTGGAAACACCATATATTTT

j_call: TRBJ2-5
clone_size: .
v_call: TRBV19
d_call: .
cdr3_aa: CASSNWGSKWETQYF
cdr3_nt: TGTGCCAGTAGTAATTGGGGGTCAAAGTGGGAGACCCAGTACTTC

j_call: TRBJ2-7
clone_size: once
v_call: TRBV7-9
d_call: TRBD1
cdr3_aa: CASSPRTGRSYEQYF
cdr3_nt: TGTGCCAGCAGCCCCCGGACAGGGAGGTCCTACGAGCAGTACTTC